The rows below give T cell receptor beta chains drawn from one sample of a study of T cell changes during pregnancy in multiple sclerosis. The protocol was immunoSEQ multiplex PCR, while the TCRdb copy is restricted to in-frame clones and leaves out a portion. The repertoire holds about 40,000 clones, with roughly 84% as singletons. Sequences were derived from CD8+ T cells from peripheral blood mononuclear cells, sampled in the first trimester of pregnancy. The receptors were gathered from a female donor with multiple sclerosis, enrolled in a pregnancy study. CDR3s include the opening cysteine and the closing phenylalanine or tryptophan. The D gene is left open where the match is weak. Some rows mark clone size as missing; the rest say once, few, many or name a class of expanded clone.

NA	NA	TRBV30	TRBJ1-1	TGTGCCTGGATTGAGGGGGGGTGGACTGAAGCTTTCTTT	CAWIEGGWTEAFF
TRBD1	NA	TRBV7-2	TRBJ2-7	TGTGCCAGCAGCACGGGACAGCCCGCGTCCTACGAGCAGTACTTC	CASSTGQPASYEQYF
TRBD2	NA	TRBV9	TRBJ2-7	TGTGCCAGCAGCGGAGGGGAGGGCGAGCAGTACTTC	CASSGGEGEQYF
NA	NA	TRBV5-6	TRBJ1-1	TGTGCCAGCAGCTTGCAGGGCCCTAGGAACACTGAAGCTTTCTTT	CASSLQGPRNTEAFF
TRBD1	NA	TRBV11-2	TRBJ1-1	TGTGCCAGCAGCCCTAGTTGGACAGGAAACACTGAAGCTTTCTTT	CASSPSWTGNTEAFF
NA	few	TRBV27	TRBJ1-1	TGTGCCAGCAGTCCTGGGGGGTACACTGAAGCTTTCTTT	CASSPGGYTEAFF
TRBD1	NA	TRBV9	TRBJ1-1	TGTGCCAGCAGCGCGAGGGGACAGGGAGACACTGAAGCTTTCTTT	CASSARGQGDTEAFF
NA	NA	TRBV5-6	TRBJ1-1	TGTGCCAGCAGCCCAGGGAGGGCTGAAGCTTTCTTT	CASSPGRAEAFF
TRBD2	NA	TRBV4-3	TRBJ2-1	TGCGCCAGCAGCAACGTAATAGCGGGGGGTCACAATGAGCAGTTCTTC	CASSNVIAGGHNEQFF
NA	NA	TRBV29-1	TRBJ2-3	TGCAGCGTTGGAGGCAGGGGGGTCACAGATACGCAGTATTTT	CSVGGRGVTDTQYF
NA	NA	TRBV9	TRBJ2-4	TGTGCCAGCAGCACAGGCGACAAAAACATTCAGTACTTC	CASSTGDKNIQYF
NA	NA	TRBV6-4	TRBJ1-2	TGTGCCAGCAGTGACGGGAGCGAAGAAAGTGGCTACACCTTC	CASSDGSEESGYTF
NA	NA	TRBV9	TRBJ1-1	TGTGCCAGCAGCACCGACCTGGGGGGGTCCACTGAAGCTTTCTTT	CASSTDLGGSTEAFF
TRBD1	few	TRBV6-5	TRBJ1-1	TGTGCCAGCAGTGGGACAGGGAGCGGCACTGAAGCTTTCTTT	CASSGTGSGTEAFF
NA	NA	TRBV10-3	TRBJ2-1	TGTGCCATCACTCCGGACGAGGGCTCCTACAATGAGCAGTTCTTC	CAITPDEGSYNEQFF
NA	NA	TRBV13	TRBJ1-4	TGTGCCAGCGAGATACAGGGAGCGAGGCGAAAACTGTTTTTT	CASEIQGARRKLFF
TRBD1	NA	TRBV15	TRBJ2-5	TGTGCCACCAGCAGAGGAAGGGGGCCTCGAAAAGAGACCCAGTACTTC	CATSRGRGPRKETQYF
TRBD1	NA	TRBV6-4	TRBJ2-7	TGTGCCAGCAGTTTATCGGGACAGGGGGCTTACGAGCAGTACTTC	CASSLSGQGAYEQYF
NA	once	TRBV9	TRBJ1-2	TGTGCCAGCAGCGTATCCGGGCAGGGGCACGGCTACACCTTC	CASSVSGQGHGYTF
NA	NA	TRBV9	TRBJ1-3	TGTGCCAGCAGCGGACGGGGCCCCAGGGGTTCTGAAGGAAACACCATATATTTT	CASSGRGPRGSEGNTIYF
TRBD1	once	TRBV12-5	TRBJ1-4	TGTGCTAGTGGTTCTACCGGCCGGGACAGGGGCGAAAAACTGTTTTTT	CASGSTGRDRGEKLFF
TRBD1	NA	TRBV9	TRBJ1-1	TGTGCCAGCAGTCCTTCCGGGACAGGGACGCCGGACACTGAAGCTTTCTTT	CASSPSGTGTPDTEAFF
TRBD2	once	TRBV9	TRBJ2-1	TGTGCCAGCAGCGACTCGGGGGGGTCCTACAATGAGCAGTTCTTC	CASSDSGGSYNEQFF
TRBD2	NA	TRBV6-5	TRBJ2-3	TGTGCCAGCAGTTACTCTGCGGGGGGTTTCACAGATACGCAGTATTTT	CASSYSAGGFTDTQYF
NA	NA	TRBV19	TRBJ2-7	TGTGCCAGTAGTATAGATGACAGCTACGAGCAGTACTTC	CASSIDDSYEQYF
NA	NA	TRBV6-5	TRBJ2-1	TGTGCCAGCATGGTGGGCCCAGGGCCCAATGAGCAGTTCTTC	CASMVGPGPNEQFF
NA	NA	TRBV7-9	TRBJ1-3	TGTGCCAGCAGCTCCGAAGAATGGACTCGGGGCACCATATATTTT	CASSSEEWTRGTIYF
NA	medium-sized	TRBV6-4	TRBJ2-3	TGTGCCAGCAGTGACGGGGCGACAGATACGCAGTATTTT	CASSDGATDTQYF
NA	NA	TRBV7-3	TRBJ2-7	TGTGCCAGCAGCTTAACGTCCAGCTACGAGCAGTACTTC	CASSLTSSYEQYF
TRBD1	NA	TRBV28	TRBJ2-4	TGTGCCAGCAGCCAGGGACAGGCCAAAAACATTCAGTACTTC	CASSQGQAKNIQYF
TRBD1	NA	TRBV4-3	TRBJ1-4	TGCGCCAGCAGCCAAGCAGGGGGAGTAGGGGAAAAACTGTTTTTT	CASSQAGGVGEKLFF
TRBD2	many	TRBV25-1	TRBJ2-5	TGTGCCACCGGGACTAGCGGGGACCAAGAGACCCAGTACTTC	CATGTSGDQETQYF
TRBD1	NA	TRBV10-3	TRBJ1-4	TGTGCCATCAGTGGTGGCACAGGGGCTGAAAAACTGTTTTTT	CAISGGTGAEKLFF
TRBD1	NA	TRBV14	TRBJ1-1	TGTGCCAGCAGCCGACGTTCTAAGGGATATGGGGACAGGGAAGACACTGAAGCTTTCTTT	CASSRRSKGYGDREDTEAFF
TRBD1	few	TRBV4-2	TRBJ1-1	TGTGCCAGCAGCCCGCTTGGGACAGAGAACACTGAAGCTTTCTTT	CASSPLGTENTEAFF
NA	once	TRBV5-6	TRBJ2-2	TGTGCCAGCAGTCTTCCGACAGCGAACACCGGGGAGCTGTTTTTT	CASSLPTANTGELFF
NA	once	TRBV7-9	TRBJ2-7	TGTGCCAGCAGCCCCCCGGGGTACGAGCAGTACTTC	CASSPPGYEQYF
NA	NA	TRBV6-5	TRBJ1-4	TGTGCCAGCAGTTGCCTGGACTGCGGGTTTGGTGAAAAACTGTTTTTT	CASSCLDCGFGEKLFF
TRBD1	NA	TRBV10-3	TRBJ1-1	TGTGCCATCAGTCGGACAGGGCAAGCTTTCTTT	CAISRTGQAFF
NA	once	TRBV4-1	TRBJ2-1	TGCGCCAGCAGCCAAGGGGCCGATGAGCAGTTCTTC	CASSQGADEQFF
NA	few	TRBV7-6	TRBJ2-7	TGTGCCAGCAGTCATAGTGAATATTCCTACGAGCAGTACTTC	CASSHSEYSYEQYF
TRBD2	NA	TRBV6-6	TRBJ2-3	TGTGCCAGCAGTTACCCCGGGACTAGCGAGTCAGATACGCAGTATTTT	CASSYPGTSESDTQYF
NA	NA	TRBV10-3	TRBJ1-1	TGTGCCATCAGTGAGTCTAGTGGGCGAGTCGAAGCTTTCTTT	CAISESSGRVEAFF
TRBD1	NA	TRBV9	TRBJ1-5	TGTGCCAGCAGCGTGGACGGGACAGGGCGGCAGCCCCAGCATTTT	CASSVDGTGRQPQHF
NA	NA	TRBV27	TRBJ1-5	TGTGCCAGCAGTCAGGGGTGGGAGGGTCAGCCCCAGCATTTT	CASSQGWEGQPQHF
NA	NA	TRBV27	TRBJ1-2	TGTGCCAGCAGACTTAATGGAGCCGCTTATGGCTACACCTTC	CASRLNGAAYGYTF
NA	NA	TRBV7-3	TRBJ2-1	TGTGCCAGCAGCTTATCCGGGGTAAGGAATGAGCAGTTCTTC	CASSLSGVRNEQFF
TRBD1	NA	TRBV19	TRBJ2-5	TGTGCCAGTAGTATCACAGGGGGTTTCCAAGAGACCCAGTACTTC	CASSITGGFQETQYF
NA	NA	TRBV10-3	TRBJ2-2	TGTGCCATCAGTGAGTCGATTGGCAGGGCCTCGAACACCGGGGAGCTGTTTTTT	CAISESIGRASNTGELFF
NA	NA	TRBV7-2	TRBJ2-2	TGTGCCAGCAGCTACAGGGATAACGGGGAGCTGTTTTTT	CASSYRDNGELFF
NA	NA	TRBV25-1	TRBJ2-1	TGTGCCAGCGGAAACGGGGAGAGCTCCTACAATGAGCAGTTCTTC	CASGNGESSYNEQFF
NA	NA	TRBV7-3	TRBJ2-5	TGTGCCAGCAGCTTACAGGGAGGTCAAGAGACCCAGTACTTC	CASSLQGGQETQYF